A single count supports the clone carrying this TCR beta chain. The sample is drawn from a study of blood T cell repertoires in COVID-19. The overall study: Specimens from acute and convalescent COVID-19 originated in the United States, Italy and Spain.

TCRdb keeps only in-frame clones here, not all; method: immunoSEQ multiplex PCR. There are over 50,000 clones in the sample; roughly 83% occur only once, and 15% to 20% lies in the top ten. Followed longitudinally, the Seattle patients had been enrolled during active infection. The V end was cut by 3 bases, the J end by 4 bases, with 15 bases between. This CDR3 is built from 15 residues. Looked up from germline, CDR1 is SGHVS and CDR2 is FNYEAQ. Sequencing was performed on peripheral blood. This chain joins TRBV7-6 and TRBJ1-2; no clear D. This clonotype was obtained from a man in his 60s with COVID-19, enrolled during active disease. The CDR3 region has the DNA TGTGCCAGCAGCTTCACAGAGCACAGTACCTATGGCTACACCTTC. It yields the protein CASSFTEHSTYGYTF.